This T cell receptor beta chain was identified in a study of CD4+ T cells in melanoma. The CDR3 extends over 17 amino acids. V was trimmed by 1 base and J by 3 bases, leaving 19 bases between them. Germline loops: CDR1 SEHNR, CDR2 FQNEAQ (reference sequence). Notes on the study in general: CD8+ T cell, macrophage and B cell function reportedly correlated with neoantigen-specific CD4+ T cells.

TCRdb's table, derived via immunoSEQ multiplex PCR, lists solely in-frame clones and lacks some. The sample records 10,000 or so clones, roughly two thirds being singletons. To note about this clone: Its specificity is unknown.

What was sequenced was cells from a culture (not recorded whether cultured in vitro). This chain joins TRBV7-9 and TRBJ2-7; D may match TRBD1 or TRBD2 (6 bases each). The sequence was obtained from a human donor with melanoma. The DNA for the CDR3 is TGTGCCAGCAGCTTAGGTTTCCCCCTGGGGGGCCTCTACGAGCAGTACTTC. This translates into CASSLGFPLGGLYEQYF.